The 20 T cell receptor beta chains given below trace back to one sample, sequenced in a study of T cell repertoires in cytomegalovirus infection (dated by TCRdb to about 2019). Data came from an Illumina HiSeq 1500. TCRdb took the public reads, trimmed them with fastp at Q25, ran MiXCR for clone calling and kept in-frame beta chains. Each CDR3 protein gets just one entry, which takes the most common genes and DNA from the rows behind it. The sample data list approximately 730,000 distinct CDR3 sequences, and almost 30% of these were observed just once. The top ten constitute around 14% of the sample. What this sample's treatment or condition label stands for: in vitro stimulation with specific CMV peptide epitopes to enrich CMV-specific T cells. Their specific antigens are unknown. The sequencing here drew on cultured CD8+ T cells from PBMCs, taken from culture after CMV antigen stimulation. The receptors were sampled from a human donor in good health (CMV status not recorded). Some clones in this sample may be carry-over from other donors' samples.

The chain employs TRBV20-1 and TRBJ2-7, with TRBD1 identical over 9 bases. This CDR3 is built from 14 residues. Germline V lookup: CDR1 DFQATT, CDR2 SNEGSKA (reference sequence). The ends lost 6 bases at V and 7 bases at J; junction bases unmatched: 13. CDR3 coding DNA: TGCAGTGCGCCCACCCGGACAGGGGAGCGAGAGCAGTACTTC. This codes for CSAPTRTGEREQYF.

This chain connects TRBV6-5 to TRBJ2-5; no reliable D call. The V gene's germline CDR1 is MNHEY and CDR2 SVGAGI. V was cut by 5 bases and J by 3 bases, with 22 bases left in between. This CDR3 contains 17 residues. DNA for the CDR3: TGTGCCAGCAGTCTCCCCGGGCTCTTACAAGAGAAAGAGACCCAGTACTTC. Protein: CASSLPGLLQEKETQYF.

A few counts support this clonotype. J is TRBJ2-5 and V is TRBV6-5; 11 bases fit TRBD2. CDR3 length: 16 amino acids. CDR1 is MNHEY, CDR2 SVGAGI, per germline. V lost 4 bases, J lost 4 bases, and 8 bases stayed unmatched. In nucleotides, the CDR3 is TGTGCCAGCAGTTCAGCTAGCGGGGGGCCCATAGAGACCCAGTACTTC. Its translation: CASSSASGGPIETQYF.

The V call is TRBV28, the J call TRBJ2-7, with a possible D match to TRBD2 (5 bases). The V gene's germline CDR1 is MDHEN and CDR2 SYDVKM. Trimming took 7 bases from V and 6 from J, leaving 16 bases between them. CDR3 length equals 13 residues. The CDR3 sequence is CASTPHGNGEQYV. The DNA for the CDR3 is TGTGCCAGCACCCCCCACGGGAACGGCGAGCAGTACGTC.

The rearrangement uses TRBV5-1 and TRBJ2-7; 8 bases align to TRBD2. Germline CDR1 SGHRS, CDR2 YFSETQ. Trimming cost V 4 bases and J 3 bases; bases outside gene matches: 9. CDR3 length: 15 residues. The CDR3 nucleotides are TGCGCCAGCAGCCCCCGGGAGCGGGGGTACTACGAGCAGTACTTC. Translating gives CASSPRERGYYEQYF.

V is TRBV27 and J is TRBJ2-1; possible D gene TRBD2, 5 bases. V lost 5 bases and J lost 10, with 15 bases in between. CDR3 length: 13 residues. Germline V gene lookup returns CDR1 MNHEY and CDR2 SMNVEV (reference sequence). The CDR3 region is CASSPRGLEEQFF. CDR3 nucleotide sequence: TGTGCCAGCAGTCCCCGAGGACTCGAAGAGCAGTTCTTC.

The V gene is TRBV20-1, the J gene TRBJ2-1, with 9 bases matching TRBD2. CDR1 DFQATT and CDR2 SNEGSKA come from the germline V gene (reference sequence). The CDR3 is 19 amino acids. The V segment lost 0 bases and the J segment 0 bases; nucleotides outside the gene matches: 12. DNA of the CDR3: TGCAGTGCTAGAGATGTTTCAGGGGCGGGGGGGAGCTCCTACAATGAGCAGTTCTTC. Amino acids: CSARDVSGAGGSSYNEQFF.

This clonotype turned up a few times. This sequence joins TRBV2 and TRBJ2-7, with TRBD2 matching over 12 bases. Germline CDR1 is SNHLY and CDR2 is FYNNEI. CDR3 length: 15 residues. V lost 8 bases, J lost 2 bases, and 7 bases stayed unmatched. The CDR3 loop reads CASPLRTSGAYEQYV. CDR3 DNA: TGTGCCAGCCCGCTGCGGACTAGCGGGGCCTACGAGCAGTACGTC.

This chain joins TRBV18 and TRBJ2-3, with D perhaps matching TRBD1 (5 bases). This CDR3 spans 14 amino acids. V lost 0 bases, J lost 5 bases, and 9 bases lay in between. CDR1 and CDR2 from the germline V gene are KGHSH and LQKENI. In nucleotides, the CDR3 is TGTGCCAGCTCACCACCGGCCAGGGAAGATACGCAGTATTTT. It is translated as CASSPPAREDTQYF.

This clonotype appeared many times. The chain is built from TRBV11-3 and TRBJ2-7, with 9 bases aligning to TRBD1. With V trimmed by 5 bases and J by 2 bases, 10 bases remained unmatched. Per the germline V gene, CDR1 is SGHNT and CDR2 is YENEEA. This CDR3 has 16 residues. In DNA form, the CDR3 reads TGTGCCAGCAGCGGAACCGGGACAGGGTGGCCCTACGAGCAGTACGTC. Translated: CASSGTGTGWPYEQYV.

This clonotype occurred a few times. The chain is built from TRBV12-5 and TRBJ2-7; possible D gene TRBD1, 5 bases. Germline V lookup: CDR1 LGHNT, CDR2 FRNRAP. Trimming removed 2 bases from V and 7 bases from J, with 9 bases in between. This CDR3 has 12 residues. CDR3 nucleotide sequence: TGTGCTAGTGGTTTGCACAGGCTAGAGCAGTACTTC. Translation: CASGLHRLEQYF. The full variable domain, with the rest looked up from reference TRBV12-5 and TRBJ2-7, is DARVTQTPRHKVTEMGQEVTMRCQPILGHNTVFWYRQTMMQGLELLAYFRNRAPLDDSGMPKDRFSAEMPDATLATLKIQPSEPRDSAVYFCASGLHRLEQYFGPGTRLTVT.

The V and J genes are TRBV6-2 or TRBV6-3 and TRBJ2-7, with D perhaps matching TRBD1 (6 bases). CDR3 size: 17 residues. Trimming removed 0 bases at V and 0 bases at J, with 15 bases between. Germline CDR1 is MNHEY and CDR2 is SVGEGT. This CDR3 reads CASSYSSRDTRSYEQYF. For the CDR3, the DNA is TGTGCCAGCAGTTACTCGTCCCGGGACACCCGCTCCTACGAGCAGTACTTC.

With regard to this clonotype: A much larger clone differs by one base, so this may be a read error. The V gene is TRBV7-6, the J gene TRBJ2-5; TRBD2 matches at 10 bases. Germline CDR1 reads SGHVS; CDR2 reads FNYEAQ. This CDR3 has 15 amino acids. The CDR3 nucleotides read TGTGCCAACAGCTTAGCGGGACTAGCGAGGGAGACCCAGTACTTC. Its translation is CANSLAGLARETQYF. The full variable domain, rest sourced from reference TRBV7-6 and TRBJ2-5, is GAGVSQSPRYKVTKRGQDVALRCDPISGHVSLYWYRQALGQGPEFLTYFNYEAQQDKSGLPNDRFSAERPEGSISTLTIQRTEQRDSAMYRCANSLAGLARETQYFGPGTRLLVL.

The rearrangement links TRBV27 to TRBJ2-7; D perhaps matches TRBD1 (5 bases). The CDR3 is 15 amino acids. Germline loops: CDR1 MNHEY, CDR2 SMNVEV (reference sequence). V lost 6 bases and J 0 bases, leaving 15 bases between the germline ends. This chain's CDR3 is CASSFGPGNSYEQYV. CDR3 coding DNA: TGTGCCAGCAGCTTCGGACCAGGGAACTCCTACGAGCAGTACGTC.

With respect to this clonotype: A read error may account for a junction end that differs from germline. The chain has TRBV5-8 and TRBJ2-5; no firm D call. CDR1 and CDR2 from the germline V gene are SGHTS and YDEGEE. This CDR3 is built from 11 residues. In DNA form, the CDR3 reads TGTGCCAGCAGCTTGGGCTTGGGCAATAAATTC. Amino acids: CASSLGLGNKF.

This clonotype was counted between two and nine times. The chain couples TRBV6-2 or TRBV6-3 to TRBJ2-4; D is perhaps TRBD1 (6 bases). The ends were cut back, 6 bases at V and 8 bases at J, with 14 bases in the middle. Germline CDR1 is MNHEY and CDR2 is SVGEGT. There are 13 residues in the CDR3. DNA of the CDR3: TGTGCCAGCAGACGACAGGTCGGGGACATTCAGTACTTC. It encodes CASRRQVGDIQYF.

This chain links TRBV7-6 with TRBJ2-7, with 10 positions matching TRBD2. With V trimmed by 5 bases and J by 6 bases, 13 bases remained unmatched. The CDR3 spans 16 residues. Germline V gene sequence: CDR1 SGHVS, CDR2 FNYEAQ. CDR3 protein: CASSPYSGGADSEQYF. The CDR3 DNA sequence: TGTGCCAGCAGCCCCTACAGCGGGGGGGCGGACAGCGAGCAGTACTTC.

The V and J genes are TRBV27 and TRBJ1-1; tentatively, D is TRBD1 (6 bases). The V end was cut by 8 bases, the J end by 6 bases, with 16 bases between. Looked up from germline, CDR1 is MNHEY and CDR2 is SMNVEV (reference sequence). The CDR3 is 13 amino acids. The CDR3 DNA follows: TGTGCCAGCCTTGGGGGGGCGCGCGCTGAAGCTTTCTTT. The encoded protein is CASLGGARAEAFF.

V and J are TRBV29-1 and TRBJ2-1; the D call may be TRBD1 or TRBD2 (6 bases each). The CDR3 is made up of 14 amino acids. Looked up from germline, CDR1 is SQVTM and CDR2 is ANQGSEA. V lost 4 bases and J lost 5, with 15 bases in between. This chain's CDR3 is CSVGGTSPNNEQFF. For the CDR3, the DNA is TGCAGCGTTGGCGGGACATCCCCAAACAATGAGCAGTTCTTC.

Note on this clonotype: Mismatch with germline at one junction end may stem from a read error. The chain links TRBV28 to TRBJ2-3, with 10 bases fitting TRBD2. Germline CDR1 and CDR2: MDHEN and SYDVKM. The CDR3 has 15 residues. The CDR3 DNA sequence: TGTGCCAGCAGATTATTAGCGGGGGGCCGAGATACGCAGTATTTT. This encodes CASRLLAGGRDTQYF.